This record concerns one T cell receptor (beta chain) sequence. The target antigen is unknown. Measured with immunoSEQ multiplex PCR; TCRdb has only the in-frame clones, and not every one. The sample has 90,000 to 110,000 clones, more than 75% seen once. The source of the sample is a study of T cell responses to AZD1222 COVID-19 vaccine. Study results and caveats: The breadth and depth of Spike-specific TCRs increased once two AZD1222 doses had been given. Researchers report vaccine-associated CD4 TCRs spanning spike, with dominance at 160-218 and 743-854.

V lost 3 bases and J lost 7; bases outside the gene matches: 14. Looked up from germline, CDR1 is KGHSH and CDR2 is LQKENI. The CDR3 consists of 16 residues. The chain uses TRBV18 and TRBJ2-7, with 8 bases fitting TRBD2. The specimen comprised peripheral blood, sampled on day 0 of AZD1222 vaccination. This sequence was found in an adult in good health. The CDR3 is CASSPAGGPVGREQYF. Written as DNA, the CDR3 is TGTGCCAGCTCACCGGCGGGGGGACCTGTCGGGAGGGAGCAGTACTTC.